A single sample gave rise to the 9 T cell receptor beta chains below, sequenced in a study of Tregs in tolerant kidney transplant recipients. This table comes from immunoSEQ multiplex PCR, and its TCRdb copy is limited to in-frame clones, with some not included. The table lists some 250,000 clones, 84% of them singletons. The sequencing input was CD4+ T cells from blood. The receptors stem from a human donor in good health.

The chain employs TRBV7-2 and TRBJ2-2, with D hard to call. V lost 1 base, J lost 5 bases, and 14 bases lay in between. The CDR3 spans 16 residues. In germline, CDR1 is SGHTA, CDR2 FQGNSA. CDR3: CASSLGALLGTGELFF. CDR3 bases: TGTGCCAGCAGCTTAGGGGCCCTATTGGGTACCGGGGAGCTGTTTTTT.

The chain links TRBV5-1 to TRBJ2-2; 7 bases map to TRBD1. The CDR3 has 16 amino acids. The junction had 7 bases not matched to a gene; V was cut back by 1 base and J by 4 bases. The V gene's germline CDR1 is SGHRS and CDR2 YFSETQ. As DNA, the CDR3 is TGCGCCAGCAGCTTGTTGAAGGGGGCCGGCACCGGGGAGCTGTTTTTT. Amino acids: CASSLLKGAGTGELFF.

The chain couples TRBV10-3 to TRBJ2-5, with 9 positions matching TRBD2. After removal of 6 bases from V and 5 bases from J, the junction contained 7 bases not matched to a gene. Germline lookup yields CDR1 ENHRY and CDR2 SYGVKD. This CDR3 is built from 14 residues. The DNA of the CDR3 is TGTGCCATCAGCTTCGGGACTAGCACGGAGACCCAGTACTTC. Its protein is CAISFGTSTETQYF.

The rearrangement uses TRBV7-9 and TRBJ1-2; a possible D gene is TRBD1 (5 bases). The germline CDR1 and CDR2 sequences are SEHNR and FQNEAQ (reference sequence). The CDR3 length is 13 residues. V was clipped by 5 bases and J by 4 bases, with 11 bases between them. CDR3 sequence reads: CASSVGQGYGYTF. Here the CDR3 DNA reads TGTGCCAGCAGCGTCGGGCAGGGCTATGGCTACACCTTC.

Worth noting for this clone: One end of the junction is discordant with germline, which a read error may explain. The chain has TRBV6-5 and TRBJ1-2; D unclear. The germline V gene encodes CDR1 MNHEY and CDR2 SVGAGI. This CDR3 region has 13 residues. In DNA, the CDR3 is TGTGCCAGCATTTACCGGAATAACTATGGCTACACCTTC. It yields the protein CASIYRNNYGYTF.

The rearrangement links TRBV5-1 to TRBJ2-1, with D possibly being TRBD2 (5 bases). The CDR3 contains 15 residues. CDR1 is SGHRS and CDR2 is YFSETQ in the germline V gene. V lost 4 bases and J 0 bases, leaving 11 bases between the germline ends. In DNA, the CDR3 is TGCGCCAGCAGCCCGATGGGGAGCTCCTACAATGAGCAGTTCTTC. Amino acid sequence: CASSPMGSSYNEQFF. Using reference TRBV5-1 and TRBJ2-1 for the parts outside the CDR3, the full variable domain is KAGVTQTPRYLIKTRGQQVTLSCSPISGHRSVSWYQQTPGQGLQFLFEYFSETQRNKGNFPGRFSGRQFSNSRSEMNVSTLELGDSALYLCASSPMGSSYNEQFFGPGTRLTVL.

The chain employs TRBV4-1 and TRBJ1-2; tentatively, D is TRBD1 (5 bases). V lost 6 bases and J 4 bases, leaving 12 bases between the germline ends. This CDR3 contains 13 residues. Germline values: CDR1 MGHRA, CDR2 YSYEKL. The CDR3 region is CASRLGVGYGYTF. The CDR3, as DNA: TGCGCCAGCAGATTAGGGGTTGGCTATGGCTACACCTTC.

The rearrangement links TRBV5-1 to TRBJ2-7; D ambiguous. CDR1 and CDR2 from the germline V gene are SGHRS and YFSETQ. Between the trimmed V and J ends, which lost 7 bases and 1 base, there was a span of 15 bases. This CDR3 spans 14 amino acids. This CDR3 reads CASHNSPLSYEQYF. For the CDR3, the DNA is TGCGCCAGCCACAACAGTCCTTTATCCTACGAGCAGTACTTC.

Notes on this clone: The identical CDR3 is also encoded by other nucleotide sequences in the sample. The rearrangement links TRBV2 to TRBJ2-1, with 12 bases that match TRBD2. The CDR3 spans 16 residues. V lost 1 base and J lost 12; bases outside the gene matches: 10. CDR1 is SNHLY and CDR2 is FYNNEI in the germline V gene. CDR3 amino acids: CASSEGLAGGPKGQFF. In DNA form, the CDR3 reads TGTGCCAGCAGTGAAGGGCTAGCGGGGGGGCCGAAGGGGCAGTTCTTC. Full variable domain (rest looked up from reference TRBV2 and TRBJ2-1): EPEVTQTPSHQVTQMGQEVILRCVPISNHLYFYWYRQILGQKVEFLVSFYNNEISEKSEIFDDQFSVERPDGSNFTLKIRSTKLEDSAMYFCASSEGLAGGPKGQFFGPGTRLTVL.